This record covers a single T cell receptor (beta chain). This table comes from immunoSEQ multiplex PCR, and its TCRdb copy is limited to in-frame clones, with some not included. This sample has around 52,000 clones, with around 60% found just once. CDR3 length: 13 amino acids. With 1 base removed from V and 7 bases from J, the gap between germline ends came to 10 bases. Germline loops: CDR1 MNHEY, CDR2 SVGAGI. This specimen comes from a study of cytotoxic CD8 clonotypes in ibrutinib-treated CLL. Cryopreserved PBMCs provided around 1.9 micrograms of genomic DNA for the TCR beta libraries. The source is a human donor with chronic lymphocytic leukemia. This specimen consisted of PBMCs, obtained after 24 months of ibrutinib treatment. The V call is TRBV6-5, the J call TRBJ1-2, with D possibly matching TRBD1 (6 bases). In nucleotides, the CDR3 is TGTGCCAGCAGTTACTTACAGGGAACTGGCTACACCTTC. The encoded protein is CASSYLQGTGYTF.